Below, 3 T cell receptor beta chains from the same sample are listed, as sequenced in a study of OX40 agonist ivuxolimab in advanced cancers. Generated by immunoSEQ multiplex PCR, the TCRdb table keeps only in-frame clones and is missing some. The sample contains approximately 79,000 clones, about 87% of which appear only once. Sequenced here: CD4+ or CD8+ T cells sorted from blood, sampled in a trial of the OX40 agonist ivuxolimab. These receptors were obtained from an adult with an advanced solid tumor such as melanoma, head and neck, liver or kidney cancer.

The J gene is TRBJ1-2, the V gene TRBV30; D not certain. The germline gives CDR1 GTSNPN, CDR2 SVGIG (reference sequence). V shed 4 bases and J shed 4 bases, with 7 bases lying between them. This CDR3 is built from 11 residues. The CDR3 nucleotides read TGTGCCTGGACCCGGGGCTATGGCTACACCTTC. Translation: CAWTRGYGYTF.

This clone was detected only a few times. The chain links TRBV29-1 to TRBJ2-7; TRBD2 matches at 16 bases. This CDR3 is 17 amino acids long. V shed 3 bases and J 1 base; nucleotides not matched to a gene: 6. Germline values: CDR1 SQVTM, CDR2 ANQGSEA. The CDR3 DNA follows: TGCAGCGTTGAGGGACTAGCGGGAGGGCAGGGATCCTACGAGCAGTACTTC. Translation gives CSVEGLAGGQGSYEQYF.

This chain uses TRBV27 with TRBJ1-2, with a weak D call TRBD1 (6 bases). CDR1 is MNHEY, CDR2 SMNVEV, per germline (reference sequence). Trimming stripped 8 bases from V and 7 bases from J, with 20 bases between. The CDR3 has 14 residues. The CDR3 DNA follows: TGTGCCAGCTTGCCAAGCCCAGGGGTTTTTGGCTACACCTTC. Amino acid sequence: CASLPSPGVFGYTF.